These T cell receptor beta chains were read from a single sample in a study of T cells in Graves' hyperthyroidism and ophthalmopathy. TCRdb fed the multiplex PCR reads into MiXCR, producing one record per CDR3 protein. This sample yields roughly 380,000 distinct CDR3 sequences, of which 15% to 20% are seen a single time; around 15% belongs to the top ten. Specimen: blood. These receptors came from a middle-aged woman with Graves' ophthalmopathy. Both conserved end residues are part of each CDR3. A D gene is named only where the DNA matches it firmly. Some rows have no size entry. The others give once, few or many, or a class for an expanded clone.

clone size	V gene	J gene	D gene	CDR3 protein	CDR3 DNA
many	TRBV12-3/TRBV12-4	TRBJ1-3	.	CASSSLGASGNTIYF	TGTGCCAGCAGTTCCCTTGGGGCCTCTGGAAACACCATATATTTT
many	TRBV13	TRBJ2-7	TRBD2	CASRQGTSLLPISYEQYF	TGTGCCAGCAGACAAGGGACTAGCCTTCTTCCCATCTCCTACGAGCAGTACTTC
many	TRBV6-6	TRBJ2-7	TRBD1	CASSYGEQGLAYEQYF	TGTGCCAGCAGTTACGGCGAACAGGGGTTGGCATACGAGCAGTACTTC
many	TRBV12-3/TRBV12-4	TRBJ1-5	.	CASSLITLGQPQHF	TGTGCCAGCAGTTTAATTACACTAGGGCAGCCCCAGCATTTT
.	TRBV7-8	TRBJ1-5	.	CASSLALGVDQPQHF	TGTGCCAGCAGCTTAGCCCTGGGGGTAGATCAGCCCCAGCATTTT
.	TRBV30	TRBJ1-5	.	CAWSVHHGQPQHF	TGTGCCTGGAGTGTACATCACGGGCAGCCCCAGCATTTT
many	TRBV28	TRBJ2-4	.	CASSPEENIQYF	TGTGCCAGCAGTCCGGAGGAAAACATTCAGTACTTC
many	TRBV12-3/TRBV12-4	TRBJ1-3	.	CANSVETGNTIYF	TGTGCCAACTCGGTGGAGACTGGAAACACCATATATTTT
many	TRBV20-1	TRBJ1-1	TRBD1	CSAKRGLVTEAFF	TGCAGTGCGAAAAGGGGGCTGGTCACTGAAGCTTTCTTT
many	TRBV24-1	TRBJ2-5	.	CATSDRETQYF	TGTGCCACCAGTGATCGAGAGACCCAGTACTTC
once	TRBV30	TRBJ2-7	.	CAWGRVGRNEQYF	TGTGCCTGGGGAAGGGTAGGGAGAAACGAGCAGTACTTC
many	TRBV12-3/TRBV12-4	TRBJ2-7	TRBD2	CASSSGTSGIHEQYF	TGTGCCAGCAGTTCCGGGACTAGCGGGATTCACGAGCAGTACTTC
.	TRBV7-2	TRBJ2-7	TRBD1	CASTLTIDRVSSYEQYF	TGTGCCAGCACCTTAACGATCGACAGGGTATCTTCCTACGAGCAGTACTTC
.	TRBV28	TRBJ2-2	.	CTSSLPRTGELFF	TGCACCAGTAGCCTACCAAGAACCGGGGAGCTGTTTTTT
many	TRBV28	TRBJ1-1	.	CASMGESNEAFF	TGTGCCAGCATGGGGGAATCTAATGAAGCTTTCTTT
few	TRBV18	TRBJ2-3	TRBD1	CASSPDGTADTQYF	TGTGCCAGCTCACCCGACGGGACAGCAGATACGCAGTATTTT
few	TRBV12-3/TRBV12-4	TRBJ2-5	TRBD1	CASSTRQGVQETQYF	TGTGCCAGCAGTACCCGACAGGGGGTACAAGAGACCCAGTACTTC
many	TRBV2	TRBJ2-4	.	CASSQEVKNIQYF	TGTGCCAGCAGCCAGGAGGTCAAAAACATTCAGTACTTC
many	TRBV6-5	TRBJ2-2	TRBD2	CASSSLGLADPTGELFF	TGTGCCAGCAGTTCTCTGGGACTAGCGGATCCCACCGGGGAGCTGTTTTTT
many	TRBV6-5	TRBJ2-2	.	CASSYSTGSGELFF	TGTGCCAGCAGTTACTCGACGGGTTCCGGGGAGCTGTTTTTT
many	TRBV12-3/TRBV12-4	TRBJ2-7	TRBD1	CASSWGTGLEQYF	TGTGCCAGCAGTTGGGGGACAGGGTTGGAGCAGTACTTC
many	TRBV6-5	TRBJ2-7	TRBD2	CASSYDSGSSYEQYF	TGTGCCAGCAGTTACGATAGCGGGAGCTCCTACGAGCAGTACTTC
.	TRBV30	TRBJ2-2	TRBD2	CAWSNIEAGANTGELFF	TGTGCCTGGAGTAACATAGAAGCGGGGGCAAACACCGGGGAGCTGTTTTTT
many	TRBV29-1	TRBJ1-1	.	CSVQDRKNTEAFF	TGCAGCGTCCAGGACAGAAAGAACACTGAAGCTTTCTTT
.	TRBV11-2	TRBJ1-2	TRBD1	CASSSGAPTGSYGYTF	TGTGCCAGCAGCTCCGGGGCACCGACAGGGTCCTATGGCTACACCTTC
.	TRBV6-5	TRBJ2-7	.	CASSYSTERYEQYF	TGTGCCAGCAGTTACTCGACAGAACGGTACGAGCAGTACTTC
many	TRBV10-3	TRBJ2-7	TRBD1	CAISELAGGDYEQYF	TGTGCCATCAGTGAGCTGGCAGGGGGCGATTACGAGCAGTACTTC
many	TRBV19	TRBJ1-1	TRBD1	CASSTRDRQDTEAFF	TGTGCCAGTAGTACCCGGGACAGGCAAGACACTGAAGCTTTCTTT
many	TRBV28	TRBJ2-3	.	CASSPTDSTDTQYF	TGTGCCAGCAGTCCTACCGACAGCACAGATACGCAGTATTTT
.	TRBV12-3/TRBV12-4	TRBJ1-1	TRBD1	CASSLAGGNRNTEAFF	TGTGCCAGCAGTTTGGCAGGGGGAAATAGGAACACTGAAGCTTTCTTT
.	TRBV30	TRBJ1-1	.	CAWKNRFRGTEAFF	TGTGCCTGGAAAAACAGGTTCCGGGGCACTGAAGCTTTCTTT
many	TRBV15	TRBJ2-7	TRBD1	CATSIGQGPYEQYF	TGTGCCACCAGCATAGGACAGGGGCCCTACGAGCAGTACTTC
many	TRBV6-1	TRBJ2-7	TRBD1	CASSPYPGTGIYEQYF	TGTGCCAGCAGCCCTTACCCCGGGACAGGGATCTACGAGCAGTACTTC
many	TRBV11-2	TRBJ1-3	TRBD1	CASSRRDSRSGNTIYF	TGTGCCAGCAGCCGACGGGACAGCCGCTCTGGAAACACCATATATTTT
many	TRBV27	TRBJ2-5	TRBD2	CASSLSAGGETQYF	TGTGCCAGCAGTTTATCTGCGGGAGGGGAGACCCAGTACTTC
few	TRBV29-1	TRBJ2-4	.	CSGGVECF	TGCAGCGGGGGAGTGGAGTGCTTC
.	TRBV12-3/TRBV12-4	TRBJ2-5	.	CASSLRLAGTEAQYF	TGTGCCAGCAGTTTAAGGTTAGCAGGTACGGAGGCCCAGTACTTC
many	TRBV10-1	TRBJ1-1	.	CASSESRQLLSTEAFF	TGCGCCAGCAGTGAGTCGAGACAGTTACTGTCGACTGAAGCTTTCTTT
few	TRBV12-3/TRBV12-4	TRBJ2-3	TRBD1	CASSLGTVTDTQYF	TGTGCCAGCAGTTTGGGGACAGTCACAGATACGCAGTATTTT
.	TRBV3-1	TRBJ2-7	TRBD2	CASSLISGTRSYEQYF	TGTGCCAGCAGCCTCATCTCCGGGACTAGATCCTACGAGCAGTACTTC
.	TRBV7-6	TRBJ2-5	TRBD2	CASSLAGSGGKETQYF	TGTGCCAGCAGCTTAGCGGGTAGCGGGGGGAAAGAGACCCAGTACTTC
many	TRBV5-1	TRBJ1-1	.	CASSPGLPSNTEAFF	TGCGCCAGCAGCCCGGGACTGCCGTCGAACACTGAAGCTTTCTTT
many	TRBV28	TRBJ1-5	.	CASSRPGERQPQHF	TGTGCCAGCAGTCGTCCGGGGGAGAGACAGCCCCAGCATTTT
many	TRBV4-3	TRBJ1-2	.	CASSQVLSGSQGYTF	TGCGCCAGCAGCCAAGTTCTATCGGGGTCTCAAGGCTACACCTTC
many	TRBV6-1	TRBJ1-5	.	CASSEVFIGNQPQHF	TGTGCCAGCTCCGAGGTCTTTATCGGCAATCAGCCCCAGCATTTT
.	TRBV6-2/TRBV6-3	TRBJ2-7	.	CASSYKGTGGEQYF	TGTGCCAGCAGTTACAAGGGGACCGGAGGCGAGCAGTACTTC
many	TRBV9	TRBJ2-7	.	CASSVGTASYEQYF	TGTGCCAGCAGCGTGGGGACGGCGTCCTACGAGCAGTACTTC
.	TRBV12-3/TRBV12-4	TRBJ2-7	TRBD1	CASSFGQEKEYF	TGTGCCAGCAGTTTCGGACAGGAAAAGGAGTACTTC
many	TRBV12-3/TRBV12-4	TRBJ1-1	.	CASSLFKGEAFF	TGTGCCAGCAGCTTATTTAAGGGGGAAGCTTTCTTT
many	TRBV4-2	TRBJ2-5	.	CASSQVVGRETQYF	TGTGCCAGCAGCCAGGTCGTGGGGCGGGAGACCCAGTACTTC
many	TRBV12-3/TRBV12-4	TRBJ2-7	.	CASSLLQGGEQYF	TGTGCCAGCAGTTTATTACAGGGAGGGGAGCAGTACTTC